These T cell receptor beta chains were read from a single sample in a study of blood T cell repertoires in COVID-19. Clones were read by immunoSEQ multiplex PCR, and TCRdb kept only the in-frame ones, dropping some. The sample yields 400,000 or so clones, about 87% seen once. The sample was peripheral blood. Receptors originate from a man in his late teens or twenties with COVID-19, enrolled during active disease. CDR3s include the opening cysteine and the closing phenylalanine or tryptophan. Each record gives: V gene, clone size, J gene, CDR3 protein. Rows may omit the clone size; those that give it use once, few, many or a size class.

V gene: TRBV4-1; clone size: NA; J gene: TRBJ2-3; CDR3 protein: CASSQGASRDTDTQYF
V gene: TRBV7-6; clone size: NA; J gene: TRBJ2-1; CDR3 protein: CATTLGPGHQDNEQFF
V gene: TRBV3-1/TRBV3-2; clone size: NA; J gene: TRBJ2-1; CDR3 protein: CASSQGPGQGNYNEQFF
V gene: TRBV2; clone size: NA; J gene: TRBJ2-1; CDR3 protein: CASRGGNNEQFF
V gene: TRBV15; clone size: NA; J gene: TRBJ2-7; CDR3 protein: CATSRDRGREQYF
V gene: TRBV18; clone size: NA; J gene: TRBJ1-2; CDR3 protein: CASSLSLDRGHGYTF
V gene: TRBV4-1; clone size: NA; J gene: TRBJ1-3; CDR3 protein: CASSQVEGAGNTIYF
V gene: TRBV7-9; clone size: NA; J gene: TRBJ1-1; CDR3 protein: CASSFDSSNTEAFF
V gene: TRBV10-2; clone size: NA; J gene: TRBJ2-3; CDR3 protein: CASRGLAAVLDTQYF
V gene: TRBV3-1/TRBV3-2; clone size: NA; J gene: TRBJ2-7; CDR3 protein: CASSPGGLAGFYEQYF
V gene: TRBV18; clone size: NA; J gene: TRBJ2-7; CDR3 protein: CASSPPGLGPYEQYF
V gene: TRBV5-1; clone size: NA; J gene: TRBJ2-2; CDR3 protein: CASSSSQGAGTGELFF
V gene: TRBV27; clone size: NA; J gene: TRBJ2-2; CDR3 protein: CASSRGTNTGELFF
V gene: TRBV18; clone size: NA; J gene: TRBJ1-1; CDR3 protein: CASSGGGDTEAFF
V gene: TRBV5-1; clone size: NA; J gene: TRBJ1-1; CDR3 protein: CASSFQGANTEAFF
V gene: TRBV18; clone size: NA; J gene: TRBJ2-2; CDR3 protein: CASSRGQGRTGELFF
V gene: TRBV5-4; clone size: few; J gene: TRBJ2-7; CDR3 protein: CASSLAQGEWNEQYF
V gene: TRBV5-4; clone size: NA; J gene: TRBJ2-3; CDR3 protein: CASSQTAGGRDTQYF